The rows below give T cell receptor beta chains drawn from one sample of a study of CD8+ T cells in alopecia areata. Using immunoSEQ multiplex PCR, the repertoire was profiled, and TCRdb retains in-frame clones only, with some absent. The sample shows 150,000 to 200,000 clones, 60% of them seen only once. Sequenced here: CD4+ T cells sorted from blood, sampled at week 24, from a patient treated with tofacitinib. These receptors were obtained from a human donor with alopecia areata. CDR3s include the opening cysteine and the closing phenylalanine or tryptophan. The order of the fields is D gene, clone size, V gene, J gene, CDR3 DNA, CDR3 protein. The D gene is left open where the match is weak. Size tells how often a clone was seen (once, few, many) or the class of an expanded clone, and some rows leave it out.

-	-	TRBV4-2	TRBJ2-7	TGTGCCAGCAGCCTAGACTACAGGGCACAGGACGAGCAGTACTTC	CASSLDYRAQDEQYF
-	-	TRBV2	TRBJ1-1	TGTGCCAGCAGTGAGGCCTGGGGGAAGGGTGGTGAAGCTTTCTTT	CASSEAWGKGGEAFF
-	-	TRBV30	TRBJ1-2	TGTGCCTGGAGCGTAGGTGGAGGCTACACCTTC	CAWSVGGGYTF
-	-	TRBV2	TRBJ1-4	TGTGCCAGCGGGGGACGGAATGAAAAACTGTTTTTT	CASGGRNEKLFF
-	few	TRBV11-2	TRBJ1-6	TGTGCCAGCAGCTTAGCCCCAGGGACGAATTCACCCCTCCACTTT	CASSLAPGTNSPLHF
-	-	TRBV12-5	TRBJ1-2	TGTGCTAGTGGCGAGTCCCGCGGGGGCGCGACCAATGGCTACACCTTC	CASGESRGGATNGYTF
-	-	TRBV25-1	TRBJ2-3	TGTGCCAGCAGTGTGGGGGGCGGAGATACGCAGTATTTT	CASSVGGGDTQYF
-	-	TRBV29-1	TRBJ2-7	TGCAGCGTTGAAACAGGGCAGAGGGGGACCTACGAGCAGTACTTC	CSVETGQRGTYEQYF
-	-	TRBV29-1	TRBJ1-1	TGCAGCGTTGAATTGGTCGTCCTAAGGGACGCTTTCTTT	CSVELVVLRDAFF
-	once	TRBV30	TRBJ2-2	TGTGCCTGGACCAAACCATTAGGTCGGGGCGGCGGGGAGCTGTTTTTT	CAWTKPLGRGGGELFF
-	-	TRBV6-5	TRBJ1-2	TGTGCCAGCAGTCATAAAGGGGGCTACACCTTC	CASSHKGGYTF
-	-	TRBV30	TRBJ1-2	TGTGCCTGGAGTGAGCAGACATTTAACTATGGCTACACCTTC	CAWSEQTFNYGYTF
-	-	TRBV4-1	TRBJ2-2	TGCGCCAGCAGCCCCGGTGGGTGGGGGATCGAGCCCGGGGAGCTGTTTTTT	CASSPGGWGIEPGELFF
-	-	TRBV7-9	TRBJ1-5	TGTGCCAGCAGCCGAGATTCAGGGTTTAACAATCAGCCCCAGCATTTT	CASSRDSGFNNQPQHF
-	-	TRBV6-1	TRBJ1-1	TGTGCCAGCAGAGTCAAACTGAACACTGAAGCTTTCTTT	CASRVKLNTEAFF
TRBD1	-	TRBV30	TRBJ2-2	TGTGCCTGGTCCGACAGGGTTAACACCGGGGAGCTGTTTTTT	CAWSDRVNTGELFF
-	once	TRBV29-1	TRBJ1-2	TGCAGCGTTGGATGGGGGACCTATGGCTACACCTTC	CSVGWGTYGYTF
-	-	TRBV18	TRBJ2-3	TGTGCCAGCTCACCTACCGGGACAACTAGCACAGATACGCAGTATTTT	CASSPTGTTSTDTQYF
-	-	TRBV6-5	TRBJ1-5	TGTGCCAGCAGCCTGGGAGGGGAACAGCCCCAGCATTTT	CASSLGGEQPQHF
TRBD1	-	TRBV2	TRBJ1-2	TGTGCCAGCAGTGAGGGACAGAGAAACTATGGCTACACCTTC	CASSEGQRNYGYTF
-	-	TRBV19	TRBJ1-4	TGTGCCAGTGGCCATGAAAAACTGTTTTTT	CASGHEKLFF
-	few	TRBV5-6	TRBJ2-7	TGTGCCAGCAGCTTTTCGCCGACTCCCTACGAGCAGTACTTC	CASSFSPTPYEQYF
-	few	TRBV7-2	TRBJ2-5	TGTGCCAGCAGCTTCGCCAGGGAGGAGACCCAGTACTTC	CASSFAREETQYF
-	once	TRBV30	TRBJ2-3	TGTGCCTGGAATTTGGGACCTGAGCAGTATTTT	CAWNLGPEQYF
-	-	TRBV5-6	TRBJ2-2	TGTGCCAGCAGCTTGGCTGGGGACACCGGGGAGCTGTTTTTT	CASSLAGDTGELFF
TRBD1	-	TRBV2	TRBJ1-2	TGTGCCAGCAGTGAAGGTGGGACAGACTATGGCTACACCTTC	CASSEGGTDYGYTF
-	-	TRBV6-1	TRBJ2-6	TGTGCCAGCAGTGGGTTCAGTGGAGCTGGGGCCAACGTCCTGACTTTC	CASSGFSGAGANVLTF
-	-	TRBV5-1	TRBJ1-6	TGCGCCAGCAGCGAGCAGGGGCGAGAGAATTCACCCCTCCACTTT	CASSEQGRENSPLHF
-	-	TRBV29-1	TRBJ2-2	TGCAGTGTAAGGATAGGGAACACCGGGGAGCTGTTTTTT	CSVRIGNTGELFF
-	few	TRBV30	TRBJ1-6	TGTGCCTGGACCCTTGGGGGGGGCAGGGCCCTCCACTTT	CAWTLGGGRALHF
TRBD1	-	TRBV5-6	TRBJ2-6	TGTGCCAGCAGCCGCAGGGGGTTCGGTGGGGCCAACGTCCTGACTTTC	CASSRRGFGGANVLTF
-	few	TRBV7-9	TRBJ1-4	TGTGCCAGCAGCGTGCCGGGCGAAAAACTGTTTTTT	CASSVPGEKLFF
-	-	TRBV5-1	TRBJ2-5	TGCGCCAGCAGCTTGGACGGACGATCCTCGGAGACCCAGTACTTC	CASSLDGRSSETQYF
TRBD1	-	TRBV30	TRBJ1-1	TGTGCCTGGAGTGTACAACTCGGCAACAGGGGAGTCTTT	CAWSVQLGNRGVF
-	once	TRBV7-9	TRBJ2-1	TGTGCCAGCAGCTTAGTCCTAATAGGGGACAACTACAATGAGCAGTTCTTC	CASSLVLIGDNYNEQFF
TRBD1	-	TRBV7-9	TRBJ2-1	TGTGCCAGCAGCCCGGGGACAGCCGCCGTCGATGAGCAGTTCTTC	CASSPGTAAVDEQFF
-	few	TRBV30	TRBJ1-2	TGTGCCTGGAGTGCACAGAATCCTTATGGCTACACCTTC	CAWSAQNPYGYTF
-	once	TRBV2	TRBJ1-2	TGTGCCAGCAGTGAAAGGTCTCTCTATGGCTACACCTTC	CASSERSLYGYTF
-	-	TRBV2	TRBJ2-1	TGTGCCAGCAGTGAGGACGGCAACTCCTACAATGAGCAGTTCTTC	CASSEDGNSYNEQFF
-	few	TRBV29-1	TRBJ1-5	TGCAGCGCCCGCGATGGCGGAGACAATCAGCCCCAGCATTTT	CSARDGGDNQPQHF
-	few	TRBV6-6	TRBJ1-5	TGTGCCAGCAGACTAACAGGTAGCAATCAGCCCCAGCATTTT	CASRLTGSNQPQHF
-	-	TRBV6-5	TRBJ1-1	TGTGCCAGCAGTTGGGCCGGGGGTGGTACTGAAGCTTTCTTT	CASSWAGGGTEAFF
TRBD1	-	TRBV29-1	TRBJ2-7	TGCAGCGTTCAACCGGGACAGGGATTATACGAGCAGTACTTC	CSVQPGQGLYEQYF
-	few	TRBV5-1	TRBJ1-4	TGCGCCAGCAGCTTGGCGGGGGCGCGGGAGGAAAAACTGTTTTTT	CASSLAGAREEKLFF
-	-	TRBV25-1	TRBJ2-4	TGTGCCAGCAGTGACCCCGGGACGCCGTACATTCAGTACTTC	CASSDPGTPYIQYF
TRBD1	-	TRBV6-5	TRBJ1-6	TGTGCCAGCAGGGCGACAGGGGGCCCGGGATCACCCCTCCACTTT	CASRATGGPGSPLHF
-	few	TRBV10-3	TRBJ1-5	TGTGCCATCAGTGAAGGGGTAACGCCCCAGCATTTT	CAISEGVTPQHF
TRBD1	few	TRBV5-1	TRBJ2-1	TGCGCCAGCAGCTTGGGGACAGGGGACAATGAGCAGTTCTTC	CASSLGTGDNEQFF
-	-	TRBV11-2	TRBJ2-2	TGTGCCAGCAGCTTAGAACGGGGAGCCGGGGAGCTGTTTTTT	CASSLERGAGELFF
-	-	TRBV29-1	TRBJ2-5	TGCAGCGTGACCTTATCGGAGACCCAGTACTTC	CSVTLSETQYF
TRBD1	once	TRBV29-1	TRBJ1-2	TGCAGCGTCAGGGGGCAGCATGGCTACACCTTC	CSVRGQHGYTF